One T cell receptor (beta chain) is described in this entry. This entry comes from a study of shared clonotypes between healthy human individuals. Original processing methods: Filtering was not the same, since immunoSEQ gave junction-only sequences without quality scores. This table comes from immunoSEQ multiplex PCR, and its TCRdb copy is limited to in-frame clones, with some not included. V and J calls and clone size are as listed in that table; D and trimming were resolved from the DNA. Among roughly 650,000 clones listed, more than 95% were seen once. All of the donors resided in Nashville, Tennessee, and each was a Caucasian adult. The CDR3 consists of 15 residues. Germline V gives CDR1 LNHDA, CDR2 SQIVND (reference sequence).

The chain has TRBV19 and TRBJ2-5; TRBD2 agrees at 9 bases. Matching the DNA end better, TRBJ2-7 makes the J call doubtful. Sequencing used naive CD4+ T cells sorted from blood. As for subset: CD45RA+ positively selected. The TCR sequence derives from a woman aged 25-40 years in good health. In DNA form, the CDR3 reads TGTGCCAGTAGTAGGTCTAGCGGGGATGCCTACGAGCAGTACTTC. Translation: CASSRSSGDAYEQYF.